This T cell receptor beta chain was retrieved from a study of shared clonotypes between healthy human individuals. Study-wide results and limits: Sharing across four donors was seen in roughly 5% of naive CD4 clonotypes. Clonotype sharing among the donors was expected to vary with sequencing depth.

With regard to this clone: Its antigen is unidentified.

Germline assignment: CDR1 SGHDT and CDR2 YYEEEE. CDR3 length: 17 amino acids. Trimming pared 6 bases from V and 0 bases from J, leaving 22 bases between. The authors distributed each subset's genomic DNA evenly over several immunoSEQ plates. Here immunoSEQ multiplex PCR was the method, and the copy in TCRdb shows in-frame clones only, minus some. The sample yields about 1 million clones, 60% to 80% seen once. Caucasian adults residing in Nashville, Tennessee made up all the donors. The sequence derives from a man younger than 35 in good health. The chain uses TRBV5-6 and TRBJ2-7; either TRBD1 or TRBD2 may supply D (5 bases each). Sample: memory CD4+ T cells sorted from blood. Noted subset: CD45RA-negative fraction. CDR3 in DNA: TGTGCCAGCAAGCTTTATATCTCGGCAGGGAGCTCCTACGAGCAGTACTTC. It codes for CASKLYISAGSSYEQYF.